What follows are 8 T cell receptor beta chains derived from one specimen sequenced in a study of breast tumors, draining lymph nodes, adjacent tissues. The lymph nodes were axillary draining lymph nodes from breast cancer patients. TCRdb re-derived calls from the multiplex PCR reads in MiXCR, one entry per CDR3 protein. The sample lists under 350,000 distinct CDR3 sequences, around 31% occurring once. The sequenced material came from axillary lymph node tissue. These receptors were collected from a female donor with breast cancer. Some clones in this sample may be carry-over from other donors' samples.

The chain couples TRBV3-1 to TRBJ2-1, with TRBD2 identical over 13 bases. This CDR3 has 15 residues. Germline CDR1 and CDR2: LGHDT and YNNKEL (reference sequence). V lost 4 bases and J lost 6; bases outside the gene matches: 3. The CDR3 DNA follows: TGTGCCAGCAGCCTGGGACTAGCGGGATTCAATGAGCAGTTCTTC. Translating it yields CASSLGLAGFNEQFF.

This clonotype has a count of ten or more. The V and J genes are TRBV24-1 and TRBJ2-1, with D hard to call. The V end was cut by 2 bases, the J end by 9 bases, with 4 bases between. Germline lookup yields CDR1 KGHDR and CDR2 SFDVKD. The CDR3 consists of 11 residues. CDR3 sequence: CATSDWGEQFF. The CDR3 DNA reads TGTGCCACCAGTGATTGGGGTGAGCAGTTCTTC.

Many counts were recorded for this clonotype. The chain links TRBV7-2 to TRBJ1-3; D gene ambiguous. Germline V gene lookup returns CDR1 SGHTA and CDR2 FQGNSA. The CDR3 has 15 residues. V was cut by 3 bases and J by 0 bases, with 9 bases left in between. The CDR3 protein is CASSFYTSSGNTIYF. Written as DNA, the CDR3 is TGTGCCAGCAGCTTTTACACGAGCTCTGGAAACACCATATATTTT.

This clonotype was seen only a few times. The chain employs TRBV10-1 and TRBJ1-1; unclear D gene. Germline lookup yields CDR1 WNHNN and CDR2 SYGVQD (reference sequence). The CDR3 spans 14 residues. V was pared by 0 bases and J by 4 bases, with 9 bases between. The CDR3: CASSESGRPTEAFF. The CDR3 nucleotides read TGCGCCAGCAGTGAGTCGGGGAGGCCCACTGAAGCTTTCTTT.

The genes are TRBV12-3 or TRBV12-4 and TRBJ1-2; 7 positions agree with TRBD1. This CDR3 is 19 amino acids long. V lost 3 bases, J lost 0 bases, and 16 bases stayed unmatched. The CDR3 protein is CASSLGRGLRVNANYGYTF. The CDR3 DNA follows: TGTGCCAGCAGTTTGGGTAGGGGGCTGAGAGTGAACGCTAACTATGGCTACACCTTC.

The chain recombines TRBV7-3 with TRBJ2-7, with 7 positions matching TRBD1. The CDR3 runs to 14 residues. Germline CDR1 SGHTA, CDR2 FQGTGA. J was trimmed by 2 bases and V by 6 bases; bases with no gene match: 7. CDR3 sequence (DNA): TGTGCCAGCAGTCGCCTGGGACAGCCCTACGAGCAGTACTTC. Translated, it gives CASSRLGQPYEQYF.

Comment on this clonotype: This CDR3 is missing its conserved last phenylalanine or tryptophan, likely due to a read error. The V and J genes are TRBV5-4 and TRBJ2-7; no firm D call. V lost 2 bases, J lost 3 bases, and 24 bases lay in between. Germline CDR1 SGHNT, CDR2 YYREEE (reference sequence). This CDR3 region has 18 residues. CDR3 bases: TGTGCCAGCAGCTTAAGTAGTACCCCCAATGGTAGATACTACGAGCAGTACTCC. Translation gives CASSLSSTPNGRYYEQYS.

This clonotype has a count of ten or more. The chain uses TRBV5-1 and TRBJ2-3; 9 positions agree with TRBD1. Germline V gene data show CDR1 as SGHRS and CDR2 as YFSETQ. J lost 3 bases, V lost 0 bases, and 2 bases had no gene match. This CDR3 spans 15 amino acids. The CDR3 DNA reads as TGCGCCAGCAGCTTGGTGGGGACAGGGACAGATACGCAGTATTTT. Its translation: CASSLVGTGTDTQYF.